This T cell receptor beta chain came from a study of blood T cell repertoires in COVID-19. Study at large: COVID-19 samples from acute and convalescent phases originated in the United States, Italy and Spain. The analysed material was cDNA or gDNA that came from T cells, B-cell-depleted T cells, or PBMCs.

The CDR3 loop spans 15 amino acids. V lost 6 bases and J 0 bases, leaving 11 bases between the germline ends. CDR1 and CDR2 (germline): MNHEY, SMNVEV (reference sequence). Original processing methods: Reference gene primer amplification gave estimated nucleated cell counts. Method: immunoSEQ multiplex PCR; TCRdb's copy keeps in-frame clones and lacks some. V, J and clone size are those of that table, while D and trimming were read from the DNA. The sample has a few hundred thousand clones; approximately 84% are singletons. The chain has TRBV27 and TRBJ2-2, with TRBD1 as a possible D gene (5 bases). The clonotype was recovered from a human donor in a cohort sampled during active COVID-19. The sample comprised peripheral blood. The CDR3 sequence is CASRGAGANTGELFF. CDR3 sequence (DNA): TGTGCCAGCAGAGGGGCAGGCGCGAACACCGGGGAGCTGTTTTTT.